The present TCR beta chain was sequenced within a study of cytomegalovirus exposure and HLA in healthy donors. Study details: Unique TCR beta sequences numbering approximately 120 million came from 150 million to 200 million T cells in an earlier analysis.

Amplification used 60 Vbeta primers and 13 Jbeta primers. The method was immunoSEQ multiplex PCR; TCRdb's version includes in-frame clones alone and lacks a portion of them. The sample includes 74,000 or so clones, 60% to 85% of them seen just once. V shed 3 bases and J shed 9 bases, with 9 bases lying between them. CDR1 is ENHRY, CDR2 SYGVKD, per germline. The CDR3 contains 12 residues. Whole-study results and caveats: For cytomegalovirus status, the classifier reportedly gave diagnoses with high specificity and sensitivity. Likely technical artifact: a cluster of highly shared sequence variants.

This clone has just a few counts. Its antigen is unknown. The chain has TRBV10-3 and TRBJ1-5; D is perhaps TRBD1 (5 bases). The sequenced sample consisted of PBMCs. This receptor was taken from a male donor in good health and CMV-seropositive. The CDR3 is CAISDGARPQHF. The CDR3 nucleotides read TGTGCCATCAGTGATGGGGCGCGGCCCCAGCATTTT.